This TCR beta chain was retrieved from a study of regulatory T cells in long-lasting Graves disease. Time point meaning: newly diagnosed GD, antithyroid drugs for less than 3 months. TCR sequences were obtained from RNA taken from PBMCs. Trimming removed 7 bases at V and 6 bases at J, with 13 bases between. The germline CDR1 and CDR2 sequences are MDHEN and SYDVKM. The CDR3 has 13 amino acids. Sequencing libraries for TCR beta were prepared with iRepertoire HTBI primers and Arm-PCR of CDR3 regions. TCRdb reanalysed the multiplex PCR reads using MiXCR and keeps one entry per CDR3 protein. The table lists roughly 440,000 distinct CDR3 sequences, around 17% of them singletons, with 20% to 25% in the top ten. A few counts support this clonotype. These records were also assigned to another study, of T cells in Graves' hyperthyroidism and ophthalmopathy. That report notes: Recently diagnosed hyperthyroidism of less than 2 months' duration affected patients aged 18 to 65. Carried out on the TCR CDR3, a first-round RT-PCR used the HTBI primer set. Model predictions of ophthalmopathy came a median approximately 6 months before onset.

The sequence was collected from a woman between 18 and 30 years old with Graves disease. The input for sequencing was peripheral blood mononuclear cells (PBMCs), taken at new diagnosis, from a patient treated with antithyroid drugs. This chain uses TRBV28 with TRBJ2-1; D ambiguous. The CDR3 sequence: CASTSPSPNEQFF. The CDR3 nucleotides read TGTGCCAGCACTTCCCCCAGCCCCAATGAGCAGTTCTTC.